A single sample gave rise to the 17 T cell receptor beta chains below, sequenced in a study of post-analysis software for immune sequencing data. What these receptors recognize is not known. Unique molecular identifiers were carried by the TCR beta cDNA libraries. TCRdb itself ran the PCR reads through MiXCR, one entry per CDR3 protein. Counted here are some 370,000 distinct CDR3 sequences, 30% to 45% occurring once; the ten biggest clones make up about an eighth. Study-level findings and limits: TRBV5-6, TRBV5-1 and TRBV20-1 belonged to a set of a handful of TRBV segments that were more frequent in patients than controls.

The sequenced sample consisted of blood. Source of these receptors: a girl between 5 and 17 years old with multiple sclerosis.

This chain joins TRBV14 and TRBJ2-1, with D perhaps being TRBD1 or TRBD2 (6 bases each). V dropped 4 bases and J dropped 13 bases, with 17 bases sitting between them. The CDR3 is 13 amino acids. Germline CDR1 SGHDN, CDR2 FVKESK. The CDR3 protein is CASSLTGGLPQFF. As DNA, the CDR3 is TGTGCCAGCAGCCTTACCGGGGGCCTACCCCAGTTCTTC.

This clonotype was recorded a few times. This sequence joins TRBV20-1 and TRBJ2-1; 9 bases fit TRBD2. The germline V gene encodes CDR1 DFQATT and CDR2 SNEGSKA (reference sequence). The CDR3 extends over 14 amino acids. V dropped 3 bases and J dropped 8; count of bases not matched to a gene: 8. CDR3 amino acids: CSASGAGGLDEQFF. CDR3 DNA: TGCAGTGCTAGCGGGGCGGGGGGGCTGGATGAGCAGTTCTTC.

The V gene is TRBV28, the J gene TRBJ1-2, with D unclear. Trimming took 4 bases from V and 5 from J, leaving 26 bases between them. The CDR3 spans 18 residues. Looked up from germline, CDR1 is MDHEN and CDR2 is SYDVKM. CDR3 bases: TGTGCCAGCAGTTCCAGGATACAGCGACGTAAAGTTTGGTATGGCTACACCTTC. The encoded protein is CASSSRIQRRKVWYGYTF.

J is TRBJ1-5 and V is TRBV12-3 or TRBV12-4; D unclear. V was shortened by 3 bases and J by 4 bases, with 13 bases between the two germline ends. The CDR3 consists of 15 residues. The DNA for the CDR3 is TGTGCCAGCAGTTTGATTTCTGGGGTTAATCAGCCCCAGCATTTT. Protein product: CASSLISGVNQPQHF.

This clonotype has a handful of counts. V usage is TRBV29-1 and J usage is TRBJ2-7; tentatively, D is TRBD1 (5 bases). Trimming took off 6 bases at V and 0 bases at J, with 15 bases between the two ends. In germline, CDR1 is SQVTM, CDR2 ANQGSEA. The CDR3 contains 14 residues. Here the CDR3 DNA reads TGCAGCGTGTCCGGCAGGGAATTCTCCTACGAGCAGTACTTC. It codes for CSVSGREFSYEQYF.

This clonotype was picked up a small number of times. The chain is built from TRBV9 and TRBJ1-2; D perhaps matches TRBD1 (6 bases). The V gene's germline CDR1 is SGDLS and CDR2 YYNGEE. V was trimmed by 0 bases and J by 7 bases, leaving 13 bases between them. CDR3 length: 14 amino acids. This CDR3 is CASSVGLEGGGYTF. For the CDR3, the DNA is TGTGCCAGCAGCGTAGGGCTGGAGGGGGGTGGCTACACCTTC.

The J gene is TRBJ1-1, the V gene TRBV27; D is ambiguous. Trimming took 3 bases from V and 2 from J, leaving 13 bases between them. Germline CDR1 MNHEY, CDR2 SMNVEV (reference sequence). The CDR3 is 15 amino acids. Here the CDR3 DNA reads TGTGCCAGCAGTTTTATAACAGAAGAAAACACTGAAGCTTTCTTT. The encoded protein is CASSFITEENTEAFF.

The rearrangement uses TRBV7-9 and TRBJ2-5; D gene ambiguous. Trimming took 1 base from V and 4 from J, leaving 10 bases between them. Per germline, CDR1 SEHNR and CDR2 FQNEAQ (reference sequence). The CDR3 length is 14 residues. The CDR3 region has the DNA TGTGCCAGCAGCTTAGGGCCCTCCCGAGAGACCCAGTACTTC. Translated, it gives CASSLGPSRETQYF.

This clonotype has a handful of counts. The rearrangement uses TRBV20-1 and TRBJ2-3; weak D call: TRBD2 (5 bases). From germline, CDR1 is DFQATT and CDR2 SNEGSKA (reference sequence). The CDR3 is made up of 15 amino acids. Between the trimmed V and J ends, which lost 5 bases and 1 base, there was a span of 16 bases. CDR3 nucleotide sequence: TGCAGTGCTCAGAGGGTGTCTGTCGGCACAGATACGCAGTATTTT. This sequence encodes CSAQRVSVGTDTQYF.

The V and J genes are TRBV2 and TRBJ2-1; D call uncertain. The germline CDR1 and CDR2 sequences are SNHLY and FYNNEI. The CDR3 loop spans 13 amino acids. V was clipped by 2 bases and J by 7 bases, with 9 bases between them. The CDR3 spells CASSERHVNEQFF. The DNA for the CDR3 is TGTGCCAGCAGTGAACGGCACGTTAATGAGCAGTTCTTC.

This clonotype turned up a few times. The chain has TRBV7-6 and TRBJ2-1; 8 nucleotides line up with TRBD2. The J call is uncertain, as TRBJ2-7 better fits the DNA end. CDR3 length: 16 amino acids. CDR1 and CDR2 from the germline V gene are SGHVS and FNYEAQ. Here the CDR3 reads CASSLLAGSPYNEQYF. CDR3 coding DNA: TGTGCCAGCAGCCTATTAGCGGGAAGCCCCTACAATGAGCAGTACTTC.

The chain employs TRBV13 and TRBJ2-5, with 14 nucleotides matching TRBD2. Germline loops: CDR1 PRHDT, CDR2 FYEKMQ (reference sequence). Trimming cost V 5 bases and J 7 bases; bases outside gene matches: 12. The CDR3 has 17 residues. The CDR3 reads CASSLGLAGEIVGTQYF. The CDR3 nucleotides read TGTGCCAGCAGCCTGGGACTAGCGGGGGAGATAGTAGGGACCCAGTACTTC.

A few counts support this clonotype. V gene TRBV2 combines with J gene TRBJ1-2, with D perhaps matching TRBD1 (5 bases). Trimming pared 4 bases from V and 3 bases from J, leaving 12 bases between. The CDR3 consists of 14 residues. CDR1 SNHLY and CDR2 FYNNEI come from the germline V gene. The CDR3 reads CASSGLRDDYGYTF. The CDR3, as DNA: TGTGCCAGCAGTGGACTCAGGGACGACTATGGCTACACCTTC. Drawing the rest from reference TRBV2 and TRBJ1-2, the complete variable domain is EPEVTQTPSHQVTQMGQEVILRCVPISNHLYFYWYRQILGQKVEFLVSFYNNEISEKSEIFDDQFSVERPDGSNFTLKIRSTKLEDSAMYFCASSGLRDDYGYTFGSGTRLTVV.

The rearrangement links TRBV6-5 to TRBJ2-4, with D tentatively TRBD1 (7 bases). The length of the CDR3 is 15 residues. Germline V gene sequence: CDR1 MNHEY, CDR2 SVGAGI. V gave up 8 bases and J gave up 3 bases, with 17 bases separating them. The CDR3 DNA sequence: TGTGCCAGCCGATTCAGGGGGGTGGTCAAAAACATTCAGTACTTC. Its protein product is CASRFRGVVKNIQYF.

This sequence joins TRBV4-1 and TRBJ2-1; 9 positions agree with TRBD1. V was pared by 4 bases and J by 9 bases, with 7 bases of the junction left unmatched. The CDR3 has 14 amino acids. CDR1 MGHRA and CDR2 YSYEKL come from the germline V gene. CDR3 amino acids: CASSLGDRVSEQFF. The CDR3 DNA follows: TGCGCCAGCAGCCTGGGGGACAGGGTCAGTGAGCAGTTCTTC.

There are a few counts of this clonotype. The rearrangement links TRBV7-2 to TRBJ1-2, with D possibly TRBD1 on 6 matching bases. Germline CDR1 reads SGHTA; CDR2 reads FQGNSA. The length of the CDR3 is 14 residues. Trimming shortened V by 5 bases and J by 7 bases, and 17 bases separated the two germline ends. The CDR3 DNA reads TGTGCCAGCAGCCCGTGGGAGAGGGGGTTTGGCTACACCTTC. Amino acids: CASSPWERGFGYTF.

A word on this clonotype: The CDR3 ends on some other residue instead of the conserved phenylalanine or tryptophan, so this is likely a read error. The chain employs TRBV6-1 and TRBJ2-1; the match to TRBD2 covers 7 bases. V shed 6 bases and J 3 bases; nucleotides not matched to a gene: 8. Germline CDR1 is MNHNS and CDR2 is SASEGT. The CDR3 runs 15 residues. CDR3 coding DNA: TGTGCCAGCAGGGCAGTCGGCGGGGGCTACAATGAGCAGTTCGTC. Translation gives CASRAVGGGYNEQFV.